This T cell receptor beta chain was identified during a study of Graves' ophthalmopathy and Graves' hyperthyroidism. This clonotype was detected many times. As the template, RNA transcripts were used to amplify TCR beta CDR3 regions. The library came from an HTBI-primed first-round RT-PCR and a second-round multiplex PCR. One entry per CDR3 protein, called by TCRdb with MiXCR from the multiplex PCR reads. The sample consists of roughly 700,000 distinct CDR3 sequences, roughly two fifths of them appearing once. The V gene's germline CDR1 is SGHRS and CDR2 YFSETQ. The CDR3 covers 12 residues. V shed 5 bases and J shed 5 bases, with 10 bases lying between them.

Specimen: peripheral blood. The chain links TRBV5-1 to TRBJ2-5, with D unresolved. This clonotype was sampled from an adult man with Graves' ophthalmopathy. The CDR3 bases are TGCGCCAGCAGAGGGAATGCGGAGACCCAGTACTTC. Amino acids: CASRGNAETQYF.